Below, 27 T cell receptor beta chains from the same sample are listed, as sequenced in a study of T cell responses to AZD1222 COVID-19 vaccine. Libraries were prepared by immunoSEQ multiplex PCR; TCRdb keeps only in-frame clonotypes and omits some of them. The sample shows some 110,000 clones, roughly 87% of them seen only once. Sequencing used peripheral blood, obtained on day 0 of AZD1222 vaccination. Receptors were obtained from an adult in good health.

The V call is TRBV7-9, the J call TRBJ2-1, with TRBD2 as a possible D gene (6 bases). The CDR3 spans 13 residues. Germline values: CDR1 SEHNR, CDR2 FQNEAQ (reference sequence). Trimming took off 5 bases at V and 16 bases at J, with 21 bases between the two ends. CDR3 coding DNA: TGTGCCAGCAGCCCCGCCTCAGCGGGCCAATTATTCTTC. As protein: CASSPASAGQLFF.

V and J are TRBV6-2 or TRBV6-3 and TRBJ1-2, with D possibly TRBD1 on 5 matching bases. Germline V gene sequence: CDR1 MNHEY, CDR2 SVGEGT. V dropped 5 bases and J dropped 3 bases, with 10 bases sitting between them. The CDR3 has 13 amino acids. This chain's CDR3 is CASSNGQYYGYTF. In DNA form, the CDR3 reads TGTGCCAGCAGTAATGGACAATACTATGGCTACACCTTC.

V is TRBV7-9 and J is TRBJ1-2; TRBD1 agrees at 7 bases. This CDR3 has 14 residues. Losses at the gene ends were 3 bases for V and 8 bases for J; bases not matched to a gene: 9. CDR1 is SEHNR and CDR2 is FQNEAQ in the germline V gene (reference sequence). CDR3 nucleotides: TGTGCCAGCAGCTTGTCCCGGACAGGAGGAGGCTACACCTTC. Translation gives CASSLSRTGGGYTF.

The rearrangement uses TRBV12-3 or TRBV12-4 and TRBJ1-3, with D unclear. Trimming removed 7 bases from V and 4 bases from J, with 8 bases in between. This CDR3 has 12 amino acids. The DNA for the CDR3 is TGTGCCAGCACGAGAGACGGAAACACCATATATTTT. This codes for CASTRDGNTIYF.

The gene calls are TRBV3-1 (or the pseudogene TRBV3-2) and TRBJ2-7; D is unclear. Germline V gene data show CDR1 as LGHDT and CDR2 as YNNKEL (reference sequence). There are 15 residues in the CDR3. The germline V and J ends were trimmed by 0 bases and 1 base, with 10 bases remaining between them. CDR3 region: CASSQDRIGSYEQYF. The CDR3 DNA reads as TGTGCCAGCAGCCAAGACCGGATAGGGTCCTACGAGCAGTACTTC.

In this sample, this clone turned up a few times. V gene TRBV6-5 combines with J gene TRBJ1-1; 8 nucleotides agree with TRBD1. The CDR3 consists of 13 residues. The V segment lost 7 bases and the J segment 4 bases; nucleotides outside the gene matches: 5. Germline V gene data show CDR1 as MNHEY and CDR2 as SVGAGI. For the CDR3, the DNA is TGTGCCAGCACCGACACAGGGGGCACTGAAGCTTTCTTT. Translated, it gives CASTDTGGTEAFF.

CDR3 DNA: TGTGCCAGCATGGGACAGGGGAATTCACCCCTCCACTTT. It is translated as CASMGQGNSPLHF. The chain links TRBV2 to TRBJ1-6; 10 bases line up with TRBD1. V shed 7 bases and J 7 bases; nucleotides not matched to a gene: 1. CDR1 and CDR2 (germline): SNHLY, FYNNEI. The CDR3 contains 13 residues. Supplemented by reference TRBV2 and TRBJ1-6, the full variable domain reads EPEVTQTPSHQVTQMGQEVILRCVPISNHLYFYWYRQILGQKVEFLVSFYNNEISEKSEIFDDQFSVERPDGSNFTLKIRSTKLEDSAMYFCASMGQGNSPLHFGNGTRLTVT.

This chain uses TRBV11-1 with TRBJ2-2; the D gene is possibly TRBD1 (5 bases). The CDR3 contains 14 residues. The germline gives CDR1 SGHAT, CDR2 FQDESV (reference sequence). V gave up 1 base and J gave up 5 bases, with 8 bases separating them. CDR3 region: CASSLVPGTGELFF. CDR3 DNA sequence: TGTGCCAGCAGCTTAGTCCCAGGGACCGGGGAGCTGTTTTTT.

In its sample, this clone was seen a few times. The V and J genes are TRBV7-9 and TRBJ2-7, with 8 bases that match TRBD2. Looked up from germline, CDR1 is SEHNR and CDR2 is FQNEAQ (reference sequence). V lost 4 bases, J lost 3 bases, and 5 bases stayed unmatched. The length of the CDR3 is 14 residues. Here the CDR3 DNA reads TGTGCCAGCAGCTCGGGGACTAGGGGCTACGAGCAGTACTTC. Protein sequence: CASSSGTRGYEQYF.

The V and J genes are TRBV28 and TRBJ1-5, with no clear D. Trimming pared 10 bases from V and 15 bases from J, leaving 22 bases between. Germline CDR1 and CDR2: MDHEN and SYDVKM. The CDR3 has 12 residues. The CDR3 spells CATHQTDSFWHF. The CDR3 DNA sequence: TGTGCCACCCATCAGACCGACTCTTTCTGGCATTTT.

The rearrangement uses TRBV3-1 (or the pseudogene TRBV3-2) and TRBJ2-2; possible D gene TRBD1, 5 bases. V shed 0 bases and J shed 0 bases, with 20 bases lying between them. Germline V gives CDR1 LGHDT, CDR2 YNNKEL (reference sequence). The CDR3 has 20 amino acids. CDR3 sequence: CASSQDQGWADLTNTGELFF. CDR3 nucleotides: TGTGCCAGCAGCCAAGATCAGGGTTGGGCGGATTTAACGAACACCGGGGAGCTGTTTTTT.

The chain employs TRBV7-3 and TRBJ1-6, with D perhaps matching TRBD1 (5 bases). Germline V gene sequence: CDR1 SGHTA, CDR2 FQGTGA. This CDR3 spans 15 amino acids. The V and J ends lost 2 bases and 10 bases respectively, with 15 bases between them. CDR3 amino acids: CASSLDAGYGSPLHF. The CDR3 coding sequence is TGTGCCAGCAGCTTAGATGCAGGGTACGGCTCACCCCTCCACTTT. Full variable domain (missing parts from reference TRBV7-3 and TRBJ1-6): GAGVSQTPSNKVTEKGKYVELRCDPISGHTALYWYRQSLGQGPEFLIYFQGTGAADDSGLPNDRFFAVRPEGSVSTLKIQRTERGDSAVYLCASSLDAGYGSPLHFGNGTRLTVT.

This chain's CDR3 is CASSPPGRWKEQFF. Here the CDR3 DNA reads TGTGCCAGCAGCCCACCGGGAAGGTGGAAAGAGCAGTTCTTC. The rearrangement uses TRBV14 and TRBJ2-1; D perhaps matches TRBD2 (5 bases). The V end was cut by 4 bases, the J end by 10 bases, with 17 bases between. Germline assignment: CDR1 SGHDN and CDR2 FVKESK. The CDR3 runs to 14 residues.

The V gene is TRBV15, the J gene TRBJ1-2, with D unresolved. The CDR3 has 13 amino acids. Trimming took 0 bases from V and 3 from J, leaving 5 bases between them. The V gene's germline CDR1 is LNHNV and CDR2 YYDKDF (reference sequence). CDR3 sequence reads: CATSRDIDYGYTF. CDR3 in DNA: TGTGCCACCAGCAGAGATATTGACTATGGCTACACCTTC.

The chain is built from TRBV3-1 (or the pseudogene TRBV3-2) and TRBJ1-1; D might be TRBD1 (6 bases). This CDR3 is built from 13 residues. Germline values: CDR1 LGHDT, CDR2 YNNKEL (reference sequence). V shed 6 bases and J shed 4 bases, with 12 bases lying between them. CDR3 sequence (DNA): TGTGCCAGCAGGCCGGGGGCGGGCACTGAAGCTTTCTTT. Residues: CASRPGAGTEAFF.

This sequence joins TRBV19 and TRBJ2-1; tentatively, D is TRBD1 (6 bases). CDR1 is LNHDA and CDR2 is SQIVND in the germline V gene (reference sequence). The CDR3 has 13 residues. Trimming stripped 8 bases from V and 6 bases from J, with 14 bases between. The DNA of the CDR3 is TGTGCCAGTCGACAGGAGAGGATCAATGAGCAGTTCTTC. Translated, it gives CASRQERINEQFF.

The V gene is TRBV29-1, the J gene TRBJ1-2; D not certain. The CDR3 covers 16 residues. The germline V and J ends were trimmed by 2 bases and 0 bases, with 16 bases remaining between them. Germline V gene data show CDR1 as SQVTM and CDR2 as ANQGSEA. In nucleotides, the CDR3 is TGCAGCGTTGAAAAGGGAATTGGGGTTGCTAACTATGGCTACACCTTC. Residues: CSVEKGIGVANYGYTF.

The chain recombines TRBV6-6 with TRBJ1-5; the match to TRBD1 covers 7 bases. V gave up 8 bases and J gave up 5 bases; unmatched junction bases: 9. Germline-derived CDR1 and CDR2 are MNHNY and SVGAGI (reference sequence). The CDR3 has 14 residues. CDR3 residues: CASGGQMEDQPQHF. As DNA, the CDR3 is TGTGCCAGCGGGGGACAGATGGAGGATCAGCCCCAGCATTTT.

The V gene is TRBV5-8, the J gene TRBJ1-5; D possibly corresponds to TRBD1 (5 bases). Germline V gives CDR1 SGHTS, CDR2 YDEGEE. The CDR3 spans 14 residues. Trimming pared 4 bases from V and 2 bases from J, leaving 10 bases between. The CDR3 coding sequence is TGTGCCAGCAGCCAAAGGGACGGCAATCAGCCCCAGCATTTT. Its protein is CASSQRDGNQPQHF.

V and J are TRBV7-2 and TRBJ2-7; 7 nucleotides line up with TRBD1. Trimming took 1 base from V and 5 from J; bases not matched to a gene: 8. There are 15 residues in the CDR3. Looked up from germline, CDR1 is SGHTA and CDR2 is FQGNSA. The CDR3: CASSLEQGWTNEQYF. The CDR3 DNA reads TGTGCCAGCAGCTTAGAACAGGGGTGGACGAACGAGCAGTACTTC. The complete variable domain, with remaining parts taken from reference TRBV7-2 and TRBJ2-7, reads GAGVSQSPSNKVTEKGKDVELRCDPISGHTALYWYRQSLGQGLEFLIYFQGNSAPDKSGLPSDRFSAERTGGSVSTLTIQRTQQEDSAVYLCASSLEQGWTNEQYFGPGTRLTVT.

The rearrangement uses TRBV19 and TRBJ1-1; weak D call: TRBD1 (5 bases). The length of the CDR3 is 15 residues. V lost 6 bases to trimming and J lost 2 bases, with 16 bases between them. Germline CDR1 and CDR2: LNHDA and SQIVND (reference sequence). The CDR3 region is CASSPTSGGNTEAFF. The CDR3 bases are TGTGCCAGTAGCCCTACCTCGGGGGGAAACACTGAAGCTTTCTTT.

This rearrangement joins TRBV24-1 to TRBJ2-4, with D perhaps TRBD1 (5 bases). Trimming took 5 bases from V and 6 from J, leaving 13 bases between them. The CDR3 extends over 14 amino acids. CDR1 is KGHDR, CDR2 SFDVKD, per germline. For the CDR3, the DNA is TGTGCCACCAGTGCCCCCAGCCAGGGAAACATTCAGTACTTC. Protein sequence: CATSAPSQGNIQYF.

The J gene is TRBJ1-1, the V gene TRBV18; 7 positions match TRBD1. The V gene end was trimmed by 5 bases and the J gene end by 2 bases; junction bases not matched to a gene: 8. The CDR3 has 15 residues. Germline-derived CDR1 and CDR2 are KGHSH and LQKENI. CDR3 amino acids: CASSLTGTANTEAFF. The DNA for the CDR3 is TGTGCCAGCTCATTAACCGGGACAGCTAACACTGAAGCTTTCTTT. The full variable domain, rest sourced from reference TRBV18 and TRBJ1-1, is NAGVMQNPRHLVRRRGQEARLRCSPMKGHSHVYWYRQLPEEGLKFMVYLQKENIIDESGMPKERFSAEFPKEGPSILRIQQVVRGDSAAYFCASSLTGTANTEAFFGQGTRLTVV.

This chain links TRBV28 with TRBJ2-7; 7 bases are shared with TRBD2. The CDR3 runs 14 residues. Germline-derived CDR1 and CDR2 are MDHEN and SYDVKM. V shed 4 bases, J shed 2 bases, and the junction held 5 bases outside the gene matches. The CDR3 coding sequence is TGTGCCAGCAGTTCCCCTAGCGGAACCTACGAGCAGTACTTC. This sequence encodes CASSSPSGTYEQYF.

The chain employs TRBV7-6 and TRBJ1-1; D gene unclear. The V and J ends lost 5 bases and 1 base respectively, with 14 bases between them. Germline CDR1 reads SGHVS; CDR2 reads FNYEAQ. CDR3 length: 15 residues. CDR3 sequence: CASSPSPRRNTEAFF. The CDR3 DNA reads as TGTGCCAGCAGCCCCTCCCCCCGGCGGAACACTGAAGCTTTCTTT.

The chain links TRBV3-1 (or the pseudogene TRBV3-2) to TRBJ2-3; 7 bases are shared with TRBD1. The length of the CDR3 is 13 residues. Germline V CDR1 and CDR2: LGHDT, YNNKEL (reference sequence). Trimming removed 4 bases from V and 4 bases from J; junction bases left unmatched: 2. CDR3 sequence reads: CASSRQGADTQYF. The CDR3 DNA sequence: TGTGCCAGCAGCCGACAGGGAGCAGATACGCAGTATTTT.

V is TRBV15 and J is TRBJ1-1; D uncertain. From germline, CDR1 is LNHNV and CDR2 YYDKDF (reference sequence). Trimming cost V 0 bases and J 1 base, with 6 bases left between them. The CDR3 totals 14 residues. The CDR3 DNA reads TGTGCCACCAGCAGAGAAAACCCGAACACTGAAGCTTTCTTT. Translating gives CATSRENPNTEAFF. Full variable domain (outside the CDR3, taken from reference TRBV15 and TRBJ1-1): DAMVIQNPRYQVTQFGKPVTLSCSQTLNHNVMYWYQQKSSQAPKLLFHYYDKDFNNEADTPDNFQSRRPNTSFCFLDIRSPGLGDTAMYLCATSRENPNTEAFFGQGTRLTVV.